This passage covers 9 T cell receptor beta chains from one sample sequenced in a study of response to subunit inactivated influenza vaccine. MiXCR, applied by TCRdb to the RT-PCR reads, yields one record per CDR3 protein. The sample consists of more than 450,000 distinct CDR3 sequences, approximately 11% of them appearing once. This sample also appeared in a second study, on T cells expressing NK-cell markers. As that study records: TCR beta cDNA was made by 5'RACE template switching with UMIs.

Here the sequenced sample was PBMCs from blood, taken on the day of vaccination. The receptors were sampled from a man aged 50 or older who received an inactivated influenza vaccine.

This clonotype showed up just a few times. This chain uses TRBV7-2 with TRBJ2-3; D is unclear. There are 16 residues in the CDR3. CDR1 is SGHTA and CDR2 is FQGNSA in the germline V gene. The V end was cut by 4 bases, the J end by 1 base, with 15 bases between. CDR3 loop: CASSSNSRSRTDTQYF. As DNA, the CDR3 is TGTGCCAGCAGCTCCAATTCTCGGAGCCGCACAGATACGCAGTATTTT.

The genes are TRBV12-3 or TRBV12-4 and TRBJ2-5; D gene ambiguous. This CDR3 contains 15 residues. V lost 3 bases and J lost 1, with 12 bases in between. The CDR3 sequence: CASSFLVGTQETQYF. CDR3 bases: TGTGCCAGCAGTTTTTTAGTGGGAACCCAAGAGACCCAGTACTTC.

The rearrangement uses TRBV10-1 and TRBJ2-3; no definite D call. The length of the CDR3 is 13 residues. Germline assignment: CDR1 WNHNN and CDR2 SYGVQD (reference sequence). Trimming stripped 2 bases from V and 2 bases from J, with 5 bases between. Here the CDR3 reads CASSERATDTQYF. The CDR3 nucleotides are TGCGCCAGCAGTGAGAGGGCCACAGATACGCAGTATTTT.

This clonotype has more than one count but fewer than ten. The CDR3 DNA sequence: TGTGCCAGCAGCCAACTGCCGAGCGGGAGGGCGGGTGAGCAGTTCTTC. Amino acids: CASSQLPSGRAGEQFF. The chain uses TRBV3-1 and TRBJ2-1; TRBD2 matches 10 bases. The J segment lost 9 bases and the V segment lost 2 bases, leaving 10 bases of the junction unmatched. The germline V gene encodes CDR1 LGHDT and CDR2 YNNKEL (reference sequence). The CDR3 sequence is 16 residues long.

As regards this clonotype: This may be a read error, as it is one base from a much larger clone. The chain links TRBV5-6 to TRBJ1-1; 7 nucleotides agree with TRBD1. The CDR3 sequence is 15 residues long. Germline CDR1 SGHDT, CDR2 YYEEEE. This CDR3 reads CDSSLGSGGNTEAFF. CDR3 in DNA: TGTGACAGCAGCTTGGGATCAGGGGGGAACACTGAAGCTTTCTTT.

This clonotype was seen at least ten times. The V gene is TRBV29-1, the J gene TRBJ1-4; the D gene is possibly TRBD1 (5 bases). The CDR3 sequence is 15 residues long. Germline V CDR1 and CDR2: SQVTM, ANQGSEA. Trimming left V 6 bases short and J 3 bases short, with 17 bases between. The CDR3 is CSVRRGVGANEKLFF. The CDR3 coding sequence is TGCAGCGTGAGACGGGGGGTTGGAGCTAATGAAAAACTGTTTTTT.

The chain carries TRBV6-2 or TRBV6-3 and TRBJ1-1; D possibly corresponds to TRBD1 (5 bases). CDR1 and CDR2 from the germline V gene are MNHEY and SVGEGT. The CDR3 loop spans 14 amino acids. V lost 4 bases and J lost 4, with 13 bases in between. This CDR3 is CASSSPGTATEAFF. The CDR3 DNA reads TGTGCCAGCAGTTCCCCGGGGACGGCCACTGAAGCTTTCTTT.

The rearrangement uses TRBV4-2 and TRBJ2-3; 9 bases are a match to TRBD2. CDR3 length: 17 amino acids. The germline V gene has CDR1 LGHNA and CDR2 YNFKEQ. The trim removed 1 base at V and 9 bases at J, leaving 14 bases unmatched. CDR3 nucleotides: TGTGCCAGCAGCCAAGTTTCTGCGCGGGGGGGTGTCTCGACGCAGTATTTT. This codes for CASSQVSARGGVSTQYF.

This clonotype was detected a few times. The chain carries TRBV27 and TRBJ2-5, with D unclear. The CDR3 is 15 residues long. From germline, CDR1 is MNHEY and CDR2 SMNVEV (reference sequence). Trimming removed 0 bases at V and 0 bases at J, with 8 bases between. DNA for the CDR3: TGTGCCAGCAGTTTATCCCCTCGGTACCAAGAGACCCAGTACTTC. Translated: CASSLSPRYQETQYF.